This T cell receptor beta chain was identified in a study of control samples from healthy donors and cancer patients. Clones were read by immunoSEQ multiplex PCR, and TCRdb kept only the in-frame ones, dropping some. This sample has roughly 150,000 clones, with around 88% found just once. The germline gives CDR1 SGHTS, CDR2 YDEGEE. This CDR3 region has 16 residues. Trimming at V came to 0 bases and at J to 1 base, leaving 5 bases not matched to a gene. The chain joins TRBV5-8 to TRBJ1-1, with 8 bases matching TRBD1. Sequencing was carried out using blood. The sequence came from a man aged 18 to 29 in good health. The CDR3 here is CASSLEGTGTNTEAFF. CDR3 DNA sequence: TGTGCCAGCAGCTTGGAGGGGACAGGAACGAACACTGAAGCTTTCTTT.